Listed below are T cell receptor beta chains from one sample, sequenced in a study. TCRdb re-analysed the 5' RACE reads in MiXCR, keeping a single row per CDR3 protein. Here the sample spans 30,000 or so distinct CDR3 sequences, approximately 24% being singletons. Sequencing was carried out using memory CD4+ T cells sorted from blood. These TCRs come from a female donor with breast cancer. Both conserved end residues are trimmed from each CDR3.

v_call cdr3_length cdr3_aa
TRBV27 10 ASSLSGDTQY
TRBV7-9 11 ASRHTLGIEAF
TRBV28 12 ASSLRQQNEKLF
TRBV12-3/TRBV12-4 10 ACWTGAYGYT
TRBV4-1 13 ASSQDRGSYNEQF
TRBV4-2 13 ASSQEVGSKETQY
TRBV29-1 14 SVGDAIVAGAYEQY
TRBV6-6 12 ASSYSNGQGEQY
TRBV3-1 13 ASSQADRAPETQY
TRBV13 12 ASSSSGSTDTQY
TRBV4-1 13 ASSQVGGDSYEQY